Listed here are 4 T cell receptor beta chains from one sample, sequenced in a study of beta chain features in type 1 diabetes. Every bit of the isolated RNA underwent reverse transcription, so sequencing read expressed TCRB transcripts. TCRdb's copy holds only in-frame clones and misses some; the assay was immunoSEQ multiplex PCR. In the table there are fewer than 900,000 clones, about 17% of which are singletons. The sequencing input was naive CD4+ T cells from blood. All receptors derive from a woman aged 18 to 35 in good health.

The chain recombines TRBV5-4 with TRBJ1-3; no reliable D call. There are 16 residues in the CDR3. CDR1 and CDR2 from the germline V gene are SGHNT and YYREEE (reference sequence). V gave up 0 bases and J gave up 0 bases, with 10 bases separating them. CDR3 nucleotides: TGTGCCAGCAGCTTGGGTCGGACGGACTCTGGAAACACCATATATTTT. Translation: CASSLGRTDSGNTIYF.

This clone has more than one count but fewer than ten. The chain links TRBV7-2 to TRBJ2-1; 13 bases map to TRBD2. V dropped 3 bases and J dropped 9; count of bases not matched to a gene: 2. Germline V gene sequence: CDR1 SGHTA, CDR2 FQGNSA. This CDR3 contains 14 residues. CDR3: CASSLGLAGLEQFF. The CDR3 DNA reads as TGTGCCAGCAGCTTGGGACTAGCGGGACTTGAGCAGTTCTTC.

This chain links TRBV19 with TRBJ2-2, with 7 positions matching TRBD1. Germline CDR1 and CDR2: LNHDA and SQIVND (reference sequence). This CDR3 region has 14 residues. The trim removed 4 bases at V and 13 bases at J, leaving 12 bases unmatched. CDR3 in amino acids: CASSTSGQQGGLFF. As DNA, the CDR3 is TGTGCCAGTAGTACCTCGGGACAGCAAGGCGGGCTGTTTTTT.

This chain uses TRBV29-1 with TRBJ1-2, with 10 bases aligning to TRBD1. Germline assignment: CDR1 SQVTM and CDR2 ANQGSEA. V lost 7 bases and J lost 5; bases outside the gene matches: 7. The CDR3 is 13 residues long. In DNA, the CDR3 is TGCAGCGCAGAATCGGGACAGGGGTATGGCTACACCTTC. This codes for CSAESGQGYGYTF.